This TCR beta chain was recorded in a study of T-cell memory formation after mild COVID-19. CDR1 LNHNV and CDR2 YYDKDF come from the germline V gene (reference sequence). The CDR3 has 13 residues. Trimming removed 0 bases at V and 5 bases at J, with 8 bases between. This clonotype was observed a single time. TCRdb itself ran the 5' RACE reads through MiXCR, one entry per CDR3 protein. The data hold roughly 110,000 distinct CDR3 sequences, with 17% observed a single time. The clonotype originates from an adult woman who had mild COVID-19 (a few samples of this study predate the infection). Cell type and time point are not known. V gene TRBV15 combines with J gene TRBJ2-7; no firm D call. What was sequenced was PBMCs or a T cell subset sorted from them (not recorded which). This chain's CDR3 is CATSRDLVNEQYF. The CDR3 coding sequence is TGTGCCACCAGCAGAGATCTAGTGAACGAGCAGTACTTC.